One and the same sample provided the 2 T cell receptor beta chains below, sequenced in a study of T cells in Graves' hyperthyroidism and ophthalmopathy. RNA transcripts gave rise to amplified TCR beta CDR3 regions. HTBI primers were employed in a first-round RT-PCR of the TCR CDR3. TCRdb used MiXCR to reprocess the multiplex PCR reads, holding one entry per CDR3 protein. This sample has 200,000 to 250,000 distinct CDR3 sequences, with about a sixth found just once. Specimen: blood. These receptors came from a woman aged 18-35 years with Graves' ophthalmopathy.

This clonotype was detected ten times or more. The chain carries TRBV7-9 and TRBJ1-2; no definite D call. CDR1 is SEHNR, CDR2 FQNEAQ, per germline (reference sequence). V was trimmed by 4 bases and J by 4 bases, leaving 4 bases between them. The CDR3 has 11 amino acids. CDR3 nucleotide sequence: TGTGCCAGCAGCTATATCTATGGCTACACCTTC. Its translation: CASSYIYGYTF.

This clonotype was seen many times. V is TRBV6-2 or TRBV6-3 and J is TRBJ2-1; D is possibly TRBD2 (5 bases). There are 15 residues in the CDR3. Trimming removed 0 bases from V and 3 bases from J, with 9 bases in between. Germline V gives CDR1 MNHEY, CDR2 SVGEGT. CDR3 in amino acids: CASSYSRGYYNEQFF. DNA of the CDR3: TGTGCCAGCAGTTACTCTCGCGGGTACTACAATGAGCAGTTCTTC.